This T cell receptor beta chain was identified during a study of blood T cell repertoires in COVID-19. Study summary: Spain, Italy and the United States supplied samples that represented acute and convalescent COVID-19. The analysed material was cDNA or gDNA that came from T cells, B-cell-depleted T cells, or PBMCs.

The Seattle site enrolled patients during active infection and followed them longitudinally. V dropped 6 bases and J dropped 5; count of bases not matched to a gene: 11. The germline V gene encodes CDR1 MNHEY and CDR2 SVGAGI. The CDR3 contains 15 residues. This clone has only one observation. In the original processing: Reference gene primer amplification gave nucleated cell count estimates. Here immunoSEQ multiplex PCR was the method, and the copy in TCRdb shows in-frame clones only, minus some. D and trimming were read from the DNA, whereas the V and J calls and clone size are those reported in that table. The table has approximately 460,000 clones, about 91% seen once.

Sequenced sample: peripheral blood. This rearrangement joins TRBV6-5 to TRBJ2-7; 9 nucleotides agree with TRBD2. The origin of this receptor is a man aged 18 to 29 with COVID-19, enrolled during active disease. Here the CDR3 DNA reads TGTGCCAGCAGGAAAGGAGGCGGGAGGGCCAACGAGCAGTACTTC. Translating gives CASRKGGGRANEQYF.